This is a list of T cell receptor beta chains from one sample in a study of T cell changes during pregnancy in multiple sclerosis. Libraries were prepared by immunoSEQ multiplex PCR; TCRdb keeps only in-frame clonotypes and omits some of them. The repertoire holds 40,000 or so clones, with almost 95% as singletons. The source material was CD8+ T cells from peripheral blood mononuclear cells, sampled in the third trimester of pregnancy. The receptor source for this set is a female donor with multiple sclerosis, enrolled in a pregnancy study. CDR3s include the opening cysteine and the closing phenylalanine or tryptophan. A D gene is named only where the DNA matches it firmly. For some rows the clone size is stated as once, few or many, or as a class when expanded; others skip it.

J,size,V,D,DNA,CDR3
TRBJ1-1,NA,TRBV2,NA,TGTGCCAGCAAGAGTCTCATGAACACTGAAGCTTTCTTT,CASKSLMNTEAFF
TRBJ2-7,few,TRBV10-1,NA,TGCGCCAGCAGTGACACCTACGAGCAGTACTTC,CASSDTYEQYF
TRBJ2-4,NA,TRBV5-1,TRBD2,TGCGCCAGCAGCTTCGGCGGGAGCCCTCTCAAAAACATTCAGTACTTC,CASSFGGSPLKNIQYF
TRBJ1-1,NA,TRBV7-8,NA,TGTGCCAGCAGCTTAGATGGCGGCACTGAAGCTTTCTTT,CASSLDGGTEAFF
TRBJ1-2,NA,TRBV7-8,NA,TGTGCCAGCAGCTTAGCGGTCGACAGGAATGGCTACACCTTC,CASSLAVDRNGYTF
TRBJ2-1,NA,TRBV27,NA,TGTGCCAGCAGGGTAGGGGGCAATGAGCAGTTCTTC,CASRVGGNEQFF
TRBJ2-3,NA,TRBV6-5,NA,TGTGCCAGCAGTTACTCGGACGCAGGACGGGATGATACGCAGTATTTT,CASSYSDAGRDDTQYF
TRBJ2-1,NA,TRBV27,TRBD1,TGTGCCAGCAGTAGCTTCGGGACAGCTCTCTCCTACAATGAGCAGTTCTTC,CASSSFGTALSYNEQFF
TRBJ2-3,NA,TRBV19,NA,TGTGCCAGTAGTGTAACTACAGGGGATACGCAGTATTTT,CASSVTTGDTQYF
TRBJ1-5,few,TRBV28,TRBD1,TGTGCCACACTTGTGGGGACAGGAGACCAGCCCCAGCATTTT,CATLVGTGDQPQHF
TRBJ1-1,NA,TRBV13,TRBD1,TGTGCCAGCAGCTTGGGACAGATGAACACTGAAGCTTTCTTT,CASSLGQMNTEAFF
TRBJ2-7,NA,TRBV29-1,NA,TGCAGCGTTGTTTTAGCCAGCGGCTCCTACGAGCAGTACTTC,CSVVLASGSYEQYF
TRBJ2-1,NA,TRBV19,NA,TGTGCCAGTAGTATGGTACTCACGTCGTCCAATGAGCAGTTCTTC,CASSMVLTSSNEQFF
TRBJ2-5,once,TRBV11-2,TRBD2,TGTGCCAGCAGCTCCTCAGGGCCGGGGGGAGGACTCCAAGAGACCCAGTACTTC,CASSSSGPGGGLQETQYF
TRBJ2-6,NA,TRBV5-4,TRBD1,TGTGCCAGCAGCGGGGGACAGGGGGCGCACGGGGCCAACGTCCTGACTTTC,CASSGGQGAHGANVLTF
TRBJ2-7,NA,TRBV19,NA,TGTGCCAGTAGTATAGGAGGCAGCTACGAGCAGTACTTC,CASSIGGSYEQYF
TRBJ2-1,NA,TRBV6-5,NA,TGTGCCAGCACCTTATCGGGTAAATCCTACAATGAGCAGTTCTTC,CASTLSGKSYNEQFF
TRBJ2-3,NA,TRBV6-7,TRBD2,TGTGCCAGCAGTTACTCAGGGACTAGCGGATGCACAGATACGCAGTATTTT,CASSYSGTSGCTDTQYF
TRBJ2-4,NA,TRBV6-1,NA,TGTGCCAGCAGTATCTTAGCCAAAAACATTCAGTACTTC,CASSILAKNIQYF
TRBJ2-2,NA,TRBV27,NA,TGTGCCAGCAGCCCTAACACCGGGGAGCTGTTTTTT,CASSPNTGELFF
TRBJ2-7,once,TRBV7-9,TRBD1,TGTGCCAGCAGCGGAAGACAGGGGGTCTACGAGCAGTACTTC,CASSGRQGVYEQYF
TRBJ1-1,NA,TRBV6-5,NA,TGTGCCAGCAGCCCACAGGGCGGAATGAACACTGAAGCTTTCTTT,CASSPQGGMNTEAFF